The clone carrying this T cell receptor (beta chain) occurred a few times. The antigen is unknown. Germline CDR1 ENHRY, CDR2 SYGVKD. This CDR3 spans 14 amino acids. The V and J ends lost 10 bases and 5 bases respectively, with 20 bases between them. The record originates from a study of T-cell reconstitution after alpha-beta-depleted transplantation in children. This sample's TCRbeta library carried unique molecular identifier barcodes. MiXCR, run by TCRdb on the PCR reads, gives a single entry per CDR3 protein. Of under 750,000 distinct CDR3 sequences in the sample, 20% to 25% were seen once. Study-wide points: Counts and diversity of T cells one year after transplant came mostly from newly produced T cells.

The TCR comes from a boy less than two years old who had a stem cell transplant for acute myeloid leukemia, so the T cells may come from the graft donor. V gene TRBV10-3 combines with J gene TRBJ2-5; maybe TRBD2 (8 bases). The sequencing here drew on PBMCs, mostly from graft donor cells, taken 360 days after TCRalphabeta/CD19-depleted stem cell transplant. DNA for the CDR3: TGTGCCACCAGGGGGACTAGTGGCTCGGAGACCCAGTACTTC. Protein sequence: CATRGTSGSETQYF.